One and the same sample provided the 29 T cell receptor beta chains below, sequenced in a study of T cell clonality in common variable immunodeficiency. Study-wide points: Common variable immunodeficiency TCR beta sequences reportedly had fewer deletions and N-nucleotide insertions.

These TCRs are of unknown antigen specificity. The data were produced by immunoSEQ multiplex PCR, yet TCRdb's version contains in-frame clones alone and is incomplete. This sample has 20,000 to 30,000 clones, each found more than once. The sequenced material came from peripheral blood mononuclear cells. These receptors were obtained from a human donor with common variable immunodeficiency.

The sample holds many counts of this clone. The observed sequence ends 3 residues before the CDR3 terminus, with the missing tail filled in from the germline J gene. V gene TRBV19 combines with J gene TRBJ2-7, with D unclear. The germline V gene encodes CDR1 LNHDA and CDR2 SQIVND (reference sequence). The CDR3 is 12 amino acids. The V end lost 5 bases, the J end lost 3 bases, and 8 bases lay between the germline ends. The CDR3 bases that were read are TGTGCCAGTAGTGGGCCAGGCTACGAG. Translated, it gives CASSGPGYE. The complete CDR3 protein is CASSGPGYEQYF.

The table lists this clone with many counts. Read sequence stops 3 residues before the CDR3 end, and the germline J gene provides the missing end. The V call is TRBV11-2, the J call TRBJ2-3; 7 bases are shared with TRBD1. V lost 1 base to trimming and J lost 5 bases; unmatched junction nucleotides: 3. The germline CDR1 and CDR2 sequences are SGHAT and FQNNGV. This CDR3 has 14 residues. This CDR3 is CASSLGRGLDTQYF. The part of the CDR3 DNA that was read is TGTGCCAGCAGCTTAGGAAGGGGGCTAGATACG.

This clone was seen repeatedly, ten times or more. The CDR3 end lies 3 residues beyond the end of the read and is filled in from the germline J gene. The gene calls are TRBV2 and TRBJ1-2, with TRBD1 identical over 9 bases. From germline, CDR1 is SNHLY and CDR2 FYNNEI. The CDR3 length is 16 residues. The J segment lost 6 bases and the V segment lost 8 bases, leaving 16 bases of the junction unmatched. CDR3 DNA (partial): TGTGCCAGCGTTTCGGACGCCGGGACAGGGCTCCATGGC. Translated, it gives CASVSDAGTGLHG. The complete CDR3 protein is CASVSDAGTGLHGYTF.

This clone was picked up many times. The read ends 3 residues before the CDR3 terminus; that terminus is restored from the germline J gene. The genes are TRBV7-2 and TRBJ2-1; TRBD2 aligns across 12 bases. The CDR3 extends over 16 amino acids. CDR1 is SGHTA, CDR2 FQGNSA, per germline. Trimming cost V 0 bases and J 7 bases; bases outside gene matches: 4. The covered CDR3 bases are TGTGCCAGCAGCTTAGCGCTAGCGGGGGGGAAAAATGAG. Protein: CASSLALAGGKNE. The whole CDR3 sequence reads CASSLALAGGKNEQFF.

This clone was seen at least ten times. The read is 3 residues too short to cover the CDR3 end, so that end is filled in from the germline J gene. This chain uses TRBV7-8 with TRBJ2-3, with D uncertain. CDR3 length: 13 residues. Per the germline V gene, CDR1 is SGHVS and CDR2 is FQNEAQ. The CDR3 bases that were read are TGTGCCAGCAGCTTTGGCCAGAATCGGGCG. Translating gives CASSFGQNRA. The full CDR3 sequence reads CASSFGQNRAQYF. Filled out from reference TRBV7-8 and TRBJ2-3, the complete variable domain reads GAGVSQSPRYKVAKRGQDVALRCDPISGHVSLFWYQQALGQGPEFLTYFQNEAQLDKSGLPSDRFFAERPEGSVSTLKIQRTQQEDSAVYLCASSFGQNRAQYFGPGTRLTVL.

As to this clone: Coverage ceases 3 residues before the CDR3 finishes, and the germline J gene fills in the end. The gene calls are TRBV19 and TRBJ2-7; 8 bases map to TRBD2. This CDR3 region has 17 residues. Germline V CDR1 and CDR2: LNHDA, SQIVND (reference sequence). With 4 bases clipped from V and 2 bases from J, the junction kept 13 bases outside the gene matches. The CDR3: CASSRGLIAGTTYEQYF. The sequenced part of the CDR3 DNA is TGTGCCAGTAGTAGAGGCCTGATAGCGGGAACCACCTACGAG.

This clone was recorded many times. Read data end 3 residues before the CDR3 end; the end is taken from the germline J gene. The V and J genes are TRBV18 and TRBJ2-5, with TRBD1 as a possible D gene (6 bases). Trimming shortened V by 3 bases and J by 5 bases, and 13 bases separated the two germline ends. The CDR3 totals 14 residues. Per the germline V gene, CDR1 is KGHSH and CDR2 is LQKENI. The CDR3 here is CASSPGTHGETQYF. Partial CDR3 DNA: TGTGCCAGCTCACCTGGGACACATGGGGAGACC.

In the case of this clone: The sequenced fragment ends 3 residues before the CDR3 boundary, so the rest is inferred from the germline J gene. The gene calls are TRBV18 and TRBJ1-5, with TRBD1 identical over 7 bases. CDR1 is KGHSH and CDR2 is LQKENI in the germline V gene. Trimming at V came to 4 bases and at J to 7 bases, leaving 4 bases not matched to a gene. The CDR3 extends over 13 amino acids. The sequenced part of the CDR3 DNA is TGTGCCAGCTCACTTACAGGGGAACAGCCC. This sequence encodes CASSLTGEQP. The whole CDR3 reads CASSLTGEQPQHF.

This clone was found many times. This chain's CDR3 is CASSPISGGAYEQYF. Partial CDR3 DNA: TGTGCCAGCAGCCCCATTAGCGGGGGGGCCTACGAG. The chain employs TRBV7-9 and TRBJ2-7, with TRBD2 matching 11 bases. Sequencing ends 3 residues short of the CDR3 end; the germline J gene provides the rest. J lost 2 bases, V lost 5 bases, and 5 bases had no gene match. The germline gives CDR1 SEHNR, CDR2 FQNEAQ (reference sequence). The CDR3 runs 15 residues.

Concerning this clone: The CDR3 end lies 3 residues beyond the end of the read and is filled in from the germline J gene. The chain uses TRBV11-2 and TRBJ2-3; D gene uncertain. This CDR3 has 15 amino acids. V shed 2 bases and J shed 1 base, with 10 bases lying between them. Germline-derived CDR1 and CDR2 are SGHAT and FQNNGV. The sequenced part of the CDR3 DNA is TGTGCCAGCAGCTTATATGGCGGTGGCACAGATACG. It translates to CASSLYGGGTDT. The whole CDR3 region reads CASSLYGGGTDTQYF.

This clone came up a few times. The read ends 3 residues shy of where the CDR3 ends; the end is completed using the germline J gene. J is TRBJ1-5 and V is TRBV30; D unclear. The CDR3 is made up of 13 amino acids. In germline, CDR1 is GTSNPN, CDR2 SVGIG (reference sequence). Trimming left V 4 bases short and J 0 bases short, with 7 bases between. Here the CDR3 reads CAWNLASNQPQHF. CDR3 bases read: TGTGCCTGGAATCTGGCTAGCAATCAGCCC.

There are many counts of this clone. The read falls 3 residues short of the CDR3 end, and the missing part is taken from the germline J gene. The rearrangement joins TRBV4-2 to TRBJ1-2; D is uncertain. With 1 base removed from V and 2 bases from J, the gap between germline ends came to 11 bases. Germline lookup yields CDR1 LGHNA and CDR2 YNFKEQ. There are 15 residues in the CDR3. The chain's CDR3 is CASSQVLGQNYGYTF. CDR3 bases read: TGTGCCAGCAGCCAAGTACTGGGCCAGAACTATGGC.

As for this clone: With the read ending 3 residues before the CDR3 end, the germline J gene is used to fill in that end. V is TRBV6-2 or TRBV6-3 and J is TRBJ2-2; 11 positions match TRBD2. The J segment lost 5 bases and the V segment lost 10 bases, leaving 15 bases of the junction unmatched. Germline lookup yields CDR1 MNHEY and CDR2 SVGEGT. The CDR3 sequence is 17 residues long. The covered CDR3 bases are TGTGCCACCGGGGTCACCGTAGCGGGAGGGCAGACCGGGGAG. Translated: CATGVTVAGGQTGE. The whole CDR3 sequence reads CATGVTVAGGQTGELFF.

This clone was counted many times. The read is 3 residues too short to cover the CDR3 end, so that end is filled in from the germline J gene. The gene calls are TRBV29-1 and TRBJ2-3; D is perhaps TRBD1 (7 bases). Trimming stripped 3 bases from V and 4 bases from J, with 8 bases between. From germline, CDR1 is SQVTM and CDR2 ANQGSEA. This CDR3 is 12 amino acids long. CDR3: CSVDRGADTQYF. Partial CDR3 DNA: TGCAGCGTTGACAGGGGGGCAGATACG.

This clone was counted ten times or more. The read stops 3 residues short of the end of the CDR3; the missing end is completed from the germline J gene. The V call is TRBV30, the J call TRBJ2-3; D call uncertain. CDR3 length equals 13 residues. V dropped 3 bases and J dropped 1 base, with 8 bases sitting between them. Germline V lookup: CDR1 GTSNPN, CDR2 SVGIG (reference sequence). The CDR3 bases that were read are TGTGCCTGGAGCTTTGGCCGCACAGATACG. This translates into CAWSFGRTDT. Given in full, the CDR3 is CAWSFGRTDTQYF.

This clone was observed many times. With the read ending 3 residues before the CDR3 end, the germline J gene is used to fill in that end. J is TRBJ2-2 and V is TRBV5-1, with a possible D match to TRBD1 (6 bases). Germline-derived CDR1 and CDR2 are SGHRS and YFSETQ. CDR3 length: 16 residues. With 4 bases removed from V and 2 bases from J, the gap between germline ends came to 15 bases. The CDR3 here is CASSRKMTGNTGELFF. CDR3 DNA, as far as it was read: TGCGCCAGCAGCCGCAAAATGACAGGAAACACCGGGGAG.

Remarks on this clone: The read falls 3 residues short of the CDR3 end, and the missing part is taken from the germline J gene. The chain joins TRBV7-2 to TRBJ2-2; D not resolved. The length of the CDR3 is 14 residues. The V end lost 2 bases, the J end lost 7 bases, and 11 bases lay between the germline ends. Germline values: CDR1 SGHTA, CDR2 FQGNSA. This CDR3 reads CASSLTSVSGELFF. The CDR3 bases that were read are TGTGCCAGCAGCTTAACAAGCGTAAGCGGGGAG.

To note about this clone: The read finishes 3 residues shy of the CDR3 end, and the germline J gene is used to complete it. The chain carries TRBV19 and TRBJ2-2; 7 positions match TRBD1. Germline CDR1 and CDR2: LNHDA and SQIVND (reference sequence). Trimming removed 4 bases from V and 0 bases from J; junction bases left unmatched: 2. The CDR3 loop spans 15 amino acids. CDR3 DNA (partial): TGTGCCAGTAGTAGGGGGACAGCGAACACCGGGGAG. Translated, it gives CASSRGTANTGE. The complete CDR3 reads CASSRGTANTGELFF.

This clone occurred a few times. The read terminates 3 residues ahead of where the CDR3 ends, so the germline J gene completes it. This sequence joins TRBV6-4 and TRBJ1-6, with a weak D call TRBD1 (5 bases). Germline-derived CDR1 and CDR2 are MRHNA and SNTAGT. The CDR3 extends over 15 amino acids. With 6 bases removed from V and 7 bases from J, the gap between germline ends came to 16 bases. The CDR3 sequence: CASSRDPTSNSPLHF. The covered CDR3 bases are TGTGCCAGCAGCCGGGACCCAACTAGCAATTCACCC.

The sample holds a few counts of this clone. With the read ending 3 residues before the CDR3 end, the germline J gene is used to fill in that end. The chain recombines TRBV2 with TRBJ2-7; 9 nucleotides line up with TRBD2. Germline CDR1 and CDR2: SNHLY and FYNNEI. The CDR3 covers 15 residues. The trim removed 3 bases at V and 2 bases at J, leaving 5 bases unmatched. Incomplete CDR3 DNA: TGTGCCAGCAGTGATATAGCTAGCGGGGCCTACGAG. Translated: CASSDIASGAYE. The CDR3 in its entirety is CASSDIASGAYEQYF.

CDR3 DNA (partial): TGCGCCAGCAGCTTGGAGCGAAATTCACCC. The encoded protein is CASSLERNSP. The full CDR3 sequence reads CASSLERNSPLHF. The rearrangement uses TRBV5-1 and TRBJ1-6; no firm D call. The CDR3 extends 3 residues past the end of the read, so its final part is completed from the germline J gene. The CDR3 is 13 residues long. Trimming took 0 bases from V and 7 from J, leaving 5 bases between them. Germline-derived CDR1 and CDR2 are SGHRS and YFSETQ.

CDR3 DNA (partial): TGTGCCTGGAGTATGACAGGGGCCGCCTCCTACGAG. This gives the protein CAWSMTGAASYE. In full, the CDR3 is CAWSMTGAASYEQYF. The chain recombines TRBV30 with TRBJ2-7; 8 bases agree with TRBD1. The read gets to within 3 residues of the CDR3 end, and the germline J gene fills in the rest. This CDR3 has 15 amino acids. The V gene's germline CDR1 is GTSNPN and CDR2 SVGIG (reference sequence). V shed 2 bases and J 0 bases; nucleotides not matched to a gene: 6.

As concerns this clone: The read terminates 3 residues ahead of where the CDR3 ends, so the germline J gene completes it. The chain couples TRBV7-8 to TRBJ1-5; 9 positions match TRBD1. The CDR3 covers 13 residues. With V trimmed by 6 bases and J by 5 bases, 2 bases remained unmatched. Germline V CDR1 and CDR2: SGHVS, FQNEAQ. CDR3 in amino acids: CASSWTGDQPQHF. The CDR3 bases that were read are TGTGCCAGCAGTTGGACAGGGGATCAGCCC.

Worth noting for this clone: The read ends 3 residues shy of where the CDR3 ends; the end is completed using the germline J gene. The gene calls are TRBV29-1 and TRBJ1-4; D is unresolved. V lost 6 bases to trimming and J lost 5 bases, with 10 bases between them. Germline V CDR1 and CDR2: SQVTM, ANQGSEA. This CDR3 region has 12 residues. This CDR3 is CSVTRGNEKLFF. The CDR3 DNA, read in part, is TGCAGCGTGACACGGGGAAATGAAAAA.

This clone was observed a handful of times. The sequence runs out 3 residues before the end of the CDR3; the remainder is reconstructed from the germline J gene. The rearrangement joins TRBV6-1 to TRBJ2-7; 7 bases are a match to TRBD2. The CDR3 is 14 residues long. The germline V gene has CDR1 MNHNS and CDR2 SASEGT. Germline trimming cut 4 bases from V and 3 bases from J; bases unmatched to any gene: 6. The sequenced part of the CDR3 DNA is TGTGCCAGCAGTGTAAACCAGCGGGGCTACGAG. This encodes CASSVNQRGYE. The whole CDR3 is CASSVNQRGYEQYF.

Comments on this clone: The read ends 3 residues early relative to the CDR3; the germline J gene fills the gap. The chain couples TRBV30 to TRBJ2-5; tentative D call: TRBD1 (7 bases). From germline, CDR1 is GTSNPN and CDR2 SVGIG (reference sequence). V was shortened by 3 bases and J by 4 bases, with 12 bases between the two germline ends. The CDR3 totals 13 residues. The sequenced part of the CDR3 DNA is TGTGCCTGGAGCCACCAGGGGGGAGAGACC. It specifies CAWSHQGGET. The full CDR3 reads CAWSHQGGETQYF. Supplemented by reference TRBV30 and TRBJ2-5, the full variable domain reads SQTIHQWPATLVQPVGSPLSLECTVEGTSNPNLYWYRQAAGRGLQLLFYSVGIGQISSEVPQNLSASRPQDRQFILSSKKLLLSDSGFYLCAWSHQGGETQYFGPGTRLLVL.

About this clone: The CDR3 extends 3 residues past the end of the read, so its final part is completed from the germline J gene. The V call is TRBV20-1, the J call TRBJ2-5, with D possibly matching TRBD1 (6 bases). The V end was cut by 1 base, the J end by 1 base, with 7 bases between. CDR1 is DFQATT, CDR2 SNEGSKA, per germline (reference sequence). The CDR3 totals 13 residues. CDR3 DNA (partial): TGCAGTGCTAGAGGGACAGCCCAAGAGACC. This codes for CSARGTAQET. The CDR3 reads in full as CSARGTAQETQYF.

This clone was seen a few times. The read stops 3 residues short of the end of the CDR3; the missing end is completed from the germline J gene. This chain links TRBV10-2 with TRBJ1-6; D not certain. The V gene lost 1 base and the J gene lost 7 bases, with 5 bases spanning the gap. The germline CDR1 and CDR2 sequences are WSHSY and SAAADI. The CDR3 length is 13 residues. The part of the CDR3 DNA that was read is TGCGCCAGCAGTGAGTTTAAAAATTCACCC. Its translation is CASSEFKNSP. The entire CDR3 protein is CASSEFKNSPLHF.

This clone occurred a few times. The CDR3 extends 3 residues past the end of the read, so its final part is completed from the germline J gene. This chain uses TRBV18 with TRBJ1-1; D possibly corresponds to TRBD1 (5 bases). CDR3 length: 14 amino acids. Germline V gene lookup returns CDR1 KGHSH and CDR2 LQKENI. The V and J ends lost 2 bases and 0 bases respectively, with 7 bases between them. The CDR3 sequence: CASSPAGLNTEAFF. The CDR3 bases that were read are TGTGCCAGCTCACCAGCAGGGTTGAACACTGAA.